A selection of T cell receptor beta chains follows, all from one sample in a study of cytomegalovirus exposure and HLA in healthy donors. Profiling relied on immunoSEQ multiplex PCR, and the TCRdb table lists in-frame clones only, not all of them. This table has 200,000 to 300,000 clones, about 80% appearing once. Sequences were obtained from PBMCs. These receptors were taken from a woman aged 55-75 years in good health and CMV-seropositive. The CDR3 runs from the conserved cysteine through the conserved F or W. A D gene is named only where the DNA matches it firmly. The size of a clone is reported for some rows only, either as once, few or many, or as a class for expanded clones.

len	v_gene	abundance	j_gene	d_gene	CDR3nt	CDR3aa
15	TRBV6-5	.	TRBJ1-1	TRBD1	TGTGCCAGCAGTAGTGGTGGGCAGGGGGCGGGGGAAGCTTTCTTT	CASSSGGQGAGEAFF
17	TRBV5-4	.	TRBJ1-2	TRBD1	TGCGCCAGCAGCCCAATGTTGTCACAGGGGGCGGCCTATGGCTACACCTTC	CASSPMLSQGAAYGYTF
18	TRBV5-1	once	TRBJ2-1	TRBD2	TGCGCCAGCAGCTGGGGGCCCCAGACTAGCGGGTATTACAATGAGCAGTTCTTC	CASSWGPQTSGYYNEQFF
16	TRBV21-1	.	TRBJ1-3	.	TGTGCCAGCAGCAAAGGGACTATCGTCTCTGGAAACACCATATATTTT	CASSKGTIVSGNTIYF
15	TRBV11-2	.	TRBJ1-2	.	TGTGCCAGCAGGGGGACTACTATAACTAACTATGGCTACACCTTC	CASRGTTITNYGYTF
17	TRBV28	.	TRBJ1-1	TRBD1	TGTGCCAGCAGTGAGGTCGGCAGGGGGCTCATGAACACTGAAGCTTTCTTT	CASSEVGRGLMNTEAFF
15	TRBV15	.	TRBJ2-7	TRBD1	TGTGCCACCAGCAAGGGACAGATGGCTGGCTACGAGCAGTACTTC	CATSKGQMAGYEQYF
14	TRBV19	.	TRBJ1-2	.	TGTGCCAGTAGTATGGCACAGAGTAAGACGGGCTACACCTTC	CASSMAQSKTGYTF
14	TRBV19	.	TRBJ1-2	.	TGTGCCAGTAGTACCCAACAGGGATATAATGGCTACACCTTC	CASSTQQGYNGYTF
19	TRBV5-6	.	TRBJ2-1	TRBD2	TGTGCCAGCAGCCCCTCCGGACTAGCGGGAGGTTGGTCCTACAATGAGCAGTTCTTC	CASSPSGLAGGWSYNEQFF
14	TRBV11-2	.	TRBJ2-7	TRBD1	TGTGCCAGCAGCTTGACAGGGGGCCACTACGAGCAGTACTTC	CASSLTGGHYEQYF
12	TRBV5-1	.	TRBJ1-1	TRBD1	TGCGCCAGCAGCTTGGCAGGGGGTGAAGCTTTCTTT	CASSLAGGEAFF
13	TRBV27	.	TRBJ1-1	.	TGTGCCAGCAGCGCGGGACGTGCCGCGGTCGCTTTCTTT	CASSAGRAAVAFF
14	TRBV5-1	once	TRBJ2-7	TRBD2	TGCGCCAGCAGCCAAGCGGGAGGCTCCTACGAGCAGTACTTC	CASSQAGGSYEQYF
14	TRBV5-1	.	TRBJ1-1	.	TGCGCCAGCAGCTTGGAGGGGATGCGGACTGAAGCTTTCTTT	CASSLEGMRTEAFF
15	TRBV5-1	few	TRBJ2-5	TRBD2	TGCGCCAGCAGCTTTATAACGGGAGGAGGCGAGACCCAGTACTTC	CASSFITGGGETQYF
13	TRBV7-9	.	TRBJ1-2	TRBD1	TGTGCCAGCAGCCCCGGGACAGGGGGCTTCTACACCTTC	CASSPGTGGFYTF
15	TRBV6-1	many	TRBJ1-1	.	TGTGCCAGCAGGCCATCTACAGGGATGAACACTGAAGCTTTCTTT	CASRPSTGMNTEAFF
15	TRBV5-6	.	TRBJ2-1	TRBD1	TGTGCCAGCAGCTCCGGGACAGATTACCCTAATGAGCAGTTCTTC	CASSSGTDYPNEQFF
16	TRBV28	.	TRBJ1-5	.	TGTGCCAGCAGTTCTCACCATTGGGGAGACAATCAGCCCCAGCATTTT	CASSSHHWGDNQPQHF
14	TRBV27	.	TRBJ2-1	.	TGTGCCAGCAGTTTAGGGACAAAAGGCAATGAGCAGTTCTTC	CASSLGTKGNEQFF
13	TRBV5-1	.	TRBJ2-5	.	TGCGCCAGCAGCCCCTCAGGGCTAGAGACCCAGTACTTC	CASSPSGLETQYF
13	TRBV5-1	.	TRBJ2-4	.	TGCGCCAGCAGCACGGACAGCAAAAACATTCAGTACTTC	CASSTDSKNIQYF
14	TRBV5-1	.	TRBJ1-4	.	TGCGCCAGCAGCTTGGAAATCTCCGGGGAGAAACTGTTTTTT	CASSLEISGEKLFF
15	TRBV28	.	TRBJ2-2	TRBD2	TGTGCCAGCAGGTTAGCGGGCATGAACACCGGGGAGCTGTTTTTT	CASRLAGMNTGELFF
17	TRBV5-1	.	TRBJ1-1	TRBD1	TGCGCCAGCAGCGGAACCCGGGACAGGGCCCTGAACACTGAAGCTTTCTTT	CASSGTRDRALNTEAFF
14	TRBV19	.	TRBJ1-4	.	TGTGCCAGTAGTACTCACAGGCTTCGGGAAAAACTGTTTTTT	CASSTHRLREKLFF
14	TRBV6-4	.	TRBJ2-2	TRBD1	TGTGCCAGCAGTACAGGGGCGAACACCGGGGAGCTGTTTTTT	CASSTGANTGELFF